These 17 T cell receptor beta chains were all obtained from the same sample, sequenced in a study of CD8+ T cells in alopecia areata. After isolation, RNA underwent reverse transcription to generate cDNA as the sequencing template. Repertoires were generated with immunoSEQ multiplex PCR, while TCRdb's copy carries only in-frame clones and drops some. The profile shows 70,000 or so clones, around 30% of them singletons. Treatment reported: oral pan-JAK inhibitor, 5-10 mg twice daily. Sequencing used CD8+ T cells sorted from blood, obtained at week 4, from a patient treated with tofacitinib. Every receptor here comes from a human donor with alopecia areata.

This clone was counted ten times or more. The genes are TRBV27 and TRBJ2-2, with D possibly TRBD2 on 5 matching bases. This CDR3 region has 12 residues. Trimming left V 8 bases short and J 6 bases short, with 10 bases between. In germline, CDR1 is MNHEY, CDR2 SMNVEV (reference sequence). This CDR3 reads CASHRGAGELFF. The CDR3, as DNA: TGTGCCAGCCACCGGGGTGCCGGGGAGCTGTTTTTT.

This clone has at least ten counts. The rearrangement links TRBV29-1 to TRBJ1-1; the D gene is possibly TRBD1 (5 bases). This CDR3 spans 12 amino acids. The germline V gene has CDR1 SQVTM and CDR2 ANQGSEA. Trimming pared 5 bases from V and 6 bases from J, leaving 13 bases between. CDR3 nucleotide sequence: TGCAGCGTTTTTACAGGATTCGCTGAAGCTTTCTTT. It yields the protein CSVFTGFAEAFF.

V is TRBV2 and J is TRBJ2-1; the match to TRBD2 covers 9 bases. V lost 3 bases and J lost 6; bases outside the gene matches: 9. CDR1 SNHLY and CDR2 FYNNEI come from the germline V gene. CDR3 size: 16 residues. The CDR3 reads CASSDGVAGASNEQFF. The CDR3 nucleotides read TGTGCCAGCAGTGACGGAGTAGCGGGAGCATCCAATGAGCAGTTCTTC. Drawing the rest from reference TRBV2 and TRBJ2-1, the complete variable domain is EPEVTQTPSHQVTQMGQEVILRCVPISNHLYFYWYRQILGQKVEFLVSFYNNEISEKSEIFDDQFSVERPDGSNFTLKIRSTKLEDSAMYFCASSDGVAGASNEQFFGPGTRLTVL.

This clone appeared a few times. V and J are TRBV7-9 and TRBJ2-3; D is uncertain. The germline V and J ends were trimmed by 2 bases and 5 bases, with 2 bases remaining between them. CDR3 length: 11 amino acids. CDR1 is SEHNR, CDR2 FQNEAQ, per germline (reference sequence). The CDR3 here is CASSLLDTQYF. CDR3 in DNA: TGTGCCAGCAGCTTATTAGATACGCAGTATTTT.

This chain uses TRBV13 with TRBJ1-5, with a possible D match to TRBD1 (5 bases). Germline loops: CDR1 PRHDT, CDR2 FYEKMQ (reference sequence). This CDR3 has 12 amino acids. With 4 bases removed from V and 4 bases from J, the gap between germline ends came to 5 bases. The CDR3 region has the DNA TGTGCCAGCAGCTCAGGGAATCAGCCCCAGCATTTT. Amino acid sequence: CASSSGNQPQHF.

This clone came up a few times. V usage is TRBV27 and J usage is TRBJ2-7, with D unresolved. V lost 4 bases, J lost 6 bases, and 7 bases lay in between. CDR3 length: 11 amino acids. CDR1 and CDR2 from the germline V gene are MNHEY and SMNVEV (reference sequence). The CDR3 sequence: CASSYGFEQYF. In DNA form, the CDR3 reads TGTGCCAGCAGTTACGGGTTCGAGCAGTACTTC.

This chain connects TRBV29-1 to TRBJ2-4; D possibly matches TRBD1 or TRBD2 (6 bases each). The CDR3 loop spans 13 amino acids. Germline V lookup: CDR1 SQVTM, CDR2 ANQGSEA. Between the trimmed V and J ends, which lost 4 bases and 2 bases, there was a span of 9 bases. The CDR3 DNA follows: TGCAGCGTTGTAGGGGGGACCAAAAACATTCAGTACTTC. Protein: CSVVGGTKNIQYF.

The sample holds many counts of this clone. This chain connects TRBV7-6 to TRBJ2-1; tentative D call: TRBD2 (6 bases). The CDR3 has 16 residues. V was cut by 1 base and J by 7 bases, with 17 bases left in between. CDR1 and CDR2 (germline): SGHVS, FNYEAQ. The DNA of the CDR3 is TGTGCCAGCAGCTTAGTGGTTGGGACTTCCCTTAATGAGCAGTTCTTC. This translates into CASSLVVGTSLNEQFF.

This clone was picked up a small number of times. The chain employs TRBV7-6 and TRBJ2-7; 11 bases are a match to TRBD1. Germline V CDR1 and CDR2: SGHVS, FNYEAQ. The CDR3 sequence is 17 residues long. With V trimmed by 5 bases and J by 6 bases, 15 bases remained unmatched. CDR3 sequence reads: CASSDSSDRGRLSEQYF. DNA of the CDR3: TGTGCCAGCAGCGACTCATCGGACAGGGGGCGATTGAGCGAGCAGTACTTC. The full variable domain, completed using reference TRBV7-6 and TRBJ2-7, is GAGVSQSPRYKVTKRGQDVALRCDPISGHVSLYWYRQALGQGPEFLTYFNYEAQQDKSGLPNDRFSAERPEGSISTLTIQRTEQRDSAMYRCASSDSSDRGRLSEQYFGPGTRLTVT.

This clone occurred a few times. V gene TRBV27 combines with J gene TRBJ2-5; 7 bases are shared with TRBD1. CDR3 length equals 15 residues. Germline values: CDR1 MNHEY, CDR2 SMNVEV (reference sequence). V was clipped by 5 bases and J by 3 bases; unmatched bases: 9. This CDR3 reads CASSPQTGNEETQYF. In DNA form, the CDR3 reads TGTGCCAGCAGTCCCCAGACAGGGAATGAAGAGACCCAGTACTTC.

In its sample, this clone was seen a few times. The V gene is TRBV20-1, the J gene TRBJ2-5; D is unclear. CDR3 size: 9 residues. The V and J ends lost 1 base and 7 bases respectively, with 1 base between them. The V gene's germline CDR1 is DFQATT and CDR2 SNEGSKA (reference sequence). The CDR3 sequence: CSARGTQYF. The CDR3 DNA follows: TGCAGTGCTAGAGGGACCCAGTACTTC.

The table lists this clone with a few counts. The chain has TRBV29-1 and TRBJ2-1; D gene ambiguous. There are 10 residues in the CDR3. CDR1 and CDR2 from the germline V gene are SQVTM and ANQGSEA. With 3 bases removed from V and 8 bases from J, the gap between germline ends came to 5 bases. The CDR3 reads CSVEGYEQFF. The CDR3 DNA sequence: TGCAGCGTTGAGGGGTATGAGCAGTTCTTC.

The chain carries TRBV4-2 and TRBJ2-1; D gene unclear. Germline V gives CDR1 LGHNA, CDR2 YNFKEQ. The ends were cut back, 1 base at V and 5 bases at J, with 9 bases in the middle. The CDR3 runs 14 residues. The DNA of the CDR3 is TGTGCCAGCAGCCAAGTGGCTTCAAACAATGAGCAGTTCTTC. It codes for CASSQVASNNEQFF.

This clone has only a few counts. The chain has TRBV29-1 and TRBJ2-7; no definite D call. The CDR3 extends over 11 amino acids. Germline V gives CDR1 SQVTM, CDR2 ANQGSEA. V was shortened by 7 bases and J by 2 bases, with 9 bases between the two germline ends. CDR3 protein: CSALKAYEQYF. In nucleotides, the CDR3 is TGCAGCGCCCTTAAAGCCTACGAGCAGTACTTC.

This clone was seen a handful of times. CDR3 sequence: CASLEGARTQYF. CDR3 nucleotide sequence: TGTGCCAGCTTGGAGGGCGCGAGAACCCAGTACTTC. V usage is TRBV7-2 and J usage is TRBJ2-5, with D perhaps matching TRBD2 (6 bases). The V and J ends lost 8 bases and 8 bases respectively, with 15 bases between them. CDR1 and CDR2 (germline): SGHTA, FQGNSA. The CDR3 covers 12 residues.

The gene calls are TRBV29-1 and TRBJ1-2; no clear D gene. Germline CDR1 is SQVTM and CDR2 is ANQGSEA. The V gene lost 8 bases and the J gene lost 7 bases, with 14 bases spanning the gap. CDR3 size: 11 residues. The CDR3 nucleotides read TGCAGCTTGGAAGGTCCTGCTGGCTACACCTTC. Translated, it gives CSLEGPAGYTF.

This clone is termed medium-sized. The chain employs TRBV25-1 and TRBJ2-7, with TRBD1 matching 7 bases. V lost 6 bases and J lost 2; bases outside the gene matches: 4. The V gene's germline CDR1 is MGHDK and CDR2 SYGVNS. The CDR3 is made up of 13 amino acids. CDR3 sequence: CASSPGQTYEQYF. CDR3 coding DNA: TGTGCCAGCAGCCCGGGACAGACCTACGAGCAGTACTTC.